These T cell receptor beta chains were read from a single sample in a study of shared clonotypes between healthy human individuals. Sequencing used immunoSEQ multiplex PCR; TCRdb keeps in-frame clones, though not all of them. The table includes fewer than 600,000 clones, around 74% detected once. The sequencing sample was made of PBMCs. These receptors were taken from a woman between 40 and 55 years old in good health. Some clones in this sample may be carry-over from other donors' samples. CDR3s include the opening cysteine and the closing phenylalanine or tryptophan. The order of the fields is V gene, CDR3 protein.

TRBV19	CASSIALGGYTF
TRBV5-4	CASSSGTGGFYEQFF
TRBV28	CASSPRLAVGEQYF
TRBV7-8	CASSRAVEYNEQFF
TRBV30	CAWSVSSYEQYF
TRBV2	CASGGRTTYEQYF
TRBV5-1	CASSFTTSTDTQYF
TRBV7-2	CASSSGFGNTIYF
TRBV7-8	CASSLARLAGGPPFF
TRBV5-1	CASSSPTMNTEAFF
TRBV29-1	CSVAGNSYEQYF
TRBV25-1	CASSEGAGWGSNEKLFF
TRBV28	CASSFNVQGNSPLHF
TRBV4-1	CASSQDPGTRGTGELFF
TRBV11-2	CASSLAPGSYEQYF
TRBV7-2	CASSKTSGIPYEQYF
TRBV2	CASRGDSDGYTF
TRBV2	CASMVGWDGYTF
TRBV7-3	CASSLGTGQETQYF
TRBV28	CASSLIDRDVPPQHF
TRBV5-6	CASSHRGAGGHTDTQYF
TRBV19	CASSGPLAHGYTF
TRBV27	CASSSLGLAGDFSSNEQYF
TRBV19	CASSWDTEETQYF
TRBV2	CASLKLTGTGVQFF
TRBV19	CASRKTASNTEAFF
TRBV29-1	CSVESSISYEQYF
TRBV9	CASSGEFSGADTQYF
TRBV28	CASSLILGELFF
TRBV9	CASSVASEASVWRGQFF
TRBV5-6	CASRLSSTEAFF
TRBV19	CASSIGRTQYF
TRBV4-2	CASSQDMTGPYEQYF
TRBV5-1	CASSLTGTGAYNEQFF
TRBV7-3	CASSLRAGTNTGELFF
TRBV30	CAWSLRTGASPLHF
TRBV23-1	CASPLGGGGYTF
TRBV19	CASSPTSAGAQYF
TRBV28	CASSLSRVADTQYF
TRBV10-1	CASSGTGRYEQYF
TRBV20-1	CSANLGETQYF
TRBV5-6	CASSSGTSGRAGETQYF
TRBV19	CASSMVVTSYEQYF
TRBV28	CASSSPVLPEQYF
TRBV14	CASSQDVGTVNTEAFF
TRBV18	CASSPRAGGSYNEQFF
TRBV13	CASSSLKTGRTDTQYF
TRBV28	CASHKGGGNQPQHF
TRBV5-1	CASRTGLAGGRTFQETQYF
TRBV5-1	CASSLEGQPQHF
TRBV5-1	CASSQQQGSDEQYF
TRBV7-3	CASSLPRTSGGTDTQYF
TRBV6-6	CASSLPFKEQYF
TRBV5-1	CASSCTGTVAYSNQPQHF